This T cell receptor (beta chain) was captured in a study of shared clonotypes between healthy human individuals. Findings and limits, study-wide: Larger estimated richness was generally seen in naive subsets than in memory subsets. Rarefaction exposed incomplete sorted-subset sequencing despite large depth.

On this clone: The antigen is undetermined.

Using immunoSEQ multiplex PCR, the repertoire was profiled, and TCRdb retains in-frame clones only, with some absent. In the table there are 2 million to 2.5 million clones, about 95% of which are singletons. This receptor was taken from a man in his late teens or twenties in good health. The sample taken for sequencing was naive CD4+ T cells sorted from blood. As for subset: CD45RA+ positively selected.

This chain's CDR3 is CASSYGWQNTEAFF. Written as DNA, the CDR3 is TGTGCCAGCAGTTACGGATGGCAGAACACTGAAGCTTTCTTT. V is TRBV6-6 and J is TRBJ1-1; D call uncertain. CDR3 length: 14 amino acids. Germline CDR1 MNHNY, CDR2 SVGAGI (reference sequence). The ends were cut back, 2 bases at V and 1 base at J, with 8 bases in the middle.